Following are 12 T cell receptor beta chains from one sample sequenced in a study of identical twins (dated by TCRdb to 2015 to 2016). Libraries were made using 5' RACE. The data were produced on an Illumina HiSeq 2000. TCRdb reprocessing: public reads trimmed at Q25 with fastp, clones called with MiXCR, in-frame beta chains kept. Rows are unified per CDR3 protein, each entry keeping the most common DNA and genes. In all, the sample holds a few hundred thousand distinct CDR3 sequences, and approximately 15% of those were seen once. The ten largest clones capture about 0.94% of the sample. These data were also filed under a second study, of yellow fever vaccine responses in identical twins.

Input material: CD4+ T cells sorted from blood. The receptor set was obtained from a woman under 30 in good health.

This chain connects TRBV28 to TRBJ1-6; the D is unclear. With 8 bases removed from V and 8 bases from J, the gap between germline ends came to 4 bases. The CDR3 runs 10 residues. Per the germline V gene, CDR1 is MDHEN and CDR2 is SYDVKM. This CDR3 reads CASGYSPLHF. CDR3 coding DNA: TGTGCCAGCGGTTATTCACCCCTCCACTTT.

V gene TRBV12-3 or TRBV12-4 combines with J gene TRBJ2-1, with 12 bases identical to TRBD2. This CDR3 comprises 14 residues. V lost 6 bases to trimming and J lost 6 bases; unmatched junction nucleotides: 3. CDR3 DNA: TGTGCCAGCAGAGGACTAGCGGGGCTCAATGAGCAGTTCTTC. This codes for CASRGLAGLNEQFF.

This clonotype was seen more than once but under ten times. The CDR3 loop is CASSRREPSTDTQYF. The CDR3 coding sequence is TGTGCCAGCAGTCGCAGGGAGCCCTCCACAGATACGCAGTATTTT. The chain combines TRBV2 with TRBJ2-3; D tentatively fits TRBD1 or TRBD2 (5 bases each). Germline V lookup: CDR1 SNHLY, CDR2 FYNNEI. This CDR3 spans 15 amino acids. Trimming pared 5 bases from V and 2 bases from J, leaving 14 bases between.

This clonotype occurred a few times. This sequence joins TRBV3-1 and TRBJ2-3; no reliable D call. Germline V CDR1 and CDR2: LGHDT, YNNKEL (reference sequence). The CDR3 covers 16 residues. Trimming stripped 1 base from V and 8 bases from J, with 19 bases between. CDR3 bases: TGTGCCAGCAGCCAAGGTTCGGCTGGTTTTATCGGTACGCAGTATTTT. This encodes CASSQGSAGFIGTQYF.

This rearrangement joins TRBV2 to TRBJ2-1; 7 bases map to TRBD2. This CDR3 contains 11 residues. The junction had 5 bases not matched to a gene; V was cut back by 5 bases and J by 13 bases. The V gene's germline CDR1 is SNHLY and CDR2 FYNNEI. CDR3 protein: CASSKRGVQFF. The CDR3 bases are TGTGCCAGCAGTAAGCGGGGCGTTCAGTTCTTC.

This clonotype occurred a few times. The chain joins TRBV5-1 to TRBJ2-7; 7 positions agree with TRBD1. V lost 4 bases and J lost 2; bases outside the gene matches: 3. Per the germline V gene, CDR1 is SGHRS and CDR2 is YFSETQ. CDR3 size: 13 residues. CDR3 in amino acids: CASSRGQPYEQYF. CDR3 nucleotide sequence: TGCGCCAGCAGCCGGGGACAGCCCTACGAGCAGTACTTC. The full variable domain, completed using reference TRBV5-1 and TRBJ2-7, is KAGVTQTPRYLIKTRGQQVTLSCSPISGHRSVSWYQQTPGQGLQFLFEYFSETQRNKGNFPGRFSGRQFSNSRSEMNVSTLELGDSALYLCASSRGQPYEQYFGPGTRLTVT.

The genes are TRBV30 and TRBJ1-3; unclear D gene. V lost 5 bases and J 4 bases, leaving 18 bases between the germline ends. CDR1 is GTSNPN and CDR2 is SVGIG in the germline V gene (reference sequence). The CDR3 has 15 amino acids. CDR3 DNA: TGTGCCTGGTCCCCCCAGGCACTCGGGGGAAACACCATATATTTT. As protein: CAWSPQALGGNTIYF.

There are a few counts of this clonotype. V gene TRBV12-3 or TRBV12-4 combines with J gene TRBJ2-3; 10 bases are shared with TRBD2. The CDR3 is 16 amino acids. After removal of 3 bases from V and 3 bases from J, the junction contained 6 bases not matched to a gene. In nucleotides, the CDR3 is TGTGCCAGCAGTTTCGATAGCGGGAGGCTAACAGATACGCAGTATTTT. Translating gives CASSFDSGRLTDTQYF.

This clonotype was detected a few times. The V call is TRBV6-2 or TRBV6-3, the J call TRBJ2-1, with a weak D call TRBD2 (6 bases). The CDR3 is 12 amino acids. The germline CDR1 and CDR2 sequences are MNHEY and SVGEGT. Trimming took off 2 bases at V and 11 bases at J, with 10 bases between the two ends. The CDR3 spells CASSYEAGQQFF. CDR3 nucleotides: TGTGCCAGCAGTTACGAAGCGGGTCAGCAGTTCTTC.

In this sample, this clonotype turned up a few times. This chain joins TRBV7-9 and TRBJ2-5; TRBD1 matches at 9 bases. The CDR3 covers 15 residues. CDR1 SEHNR and CDR2 FQNEAQ come from the germline V gene (reference sequence). J gave up 3 bases and V 2 bases, and 4 bases lay outside the gene matches. The CDR3 nucleotides are TGTGCCAGCAGCTTACTTACAGGGGGCGAAGAGACCCAGTACTTC. Protein sequence: CASSLLTGGEETQYF. Full variable domain (rest looked up from reference TRBV7-9 and TRBJ2-5): DTGVSQNPRHKITKRGQNVTFRCDPISEHNRLYWYRQTLGQGPEFLTYFQNEAQLEKSRLLSDRFSAERPKGSFSTLEIQRTEQGDSAMYLCASSLLTGGEETQYFGPGTRLLVL.

The V and J genes are TRBV10-3 and TRBJ2-7, with 7 nucleotides matching TRBD1. V trimming: 4 bases; J trimming: 3 bases; junction bases outside the gene matches: 3. This CDR3 is 13 amino acids long. Germline V gives CDR1 ENHRY, CDR2 SYGVKD. CDR3 coding DNA: TGTGCCATCAGTGCGGGACAGCTCTACGAGCAGTACTTC. This gives the protein CAISAGQLYEQYF.

This clonotype showed up just a few times. J is TRBJ2-7 and V is TRBV7-2; 7 bases align to TRBD1. V was pared by 2 bases and J by 3 bases, with 13 bases of the junction left unmatched. In germline, CDR1 is SGHTA, CDR2 FQGNSA. The CDR3 extends over 17 amino acids. This CDR3 is CASSLYHGRGQGYEQYF. CDR3 bases: TGTGCCAGCAGCTTATACCACGGTAGGGGGCAAGGCTACGAGCAGTACTTC.